This is a list of T cell receptor beta chains from one sample in a study of blood T cell repertoires in COVID-19. Sequencing used immunoSEQ multiplex PCR; TCRdb keeps in-frame clones, though not all of them. The table has roughly 86,000 clones, around 92% seen once. Sequences were obtained from peripheral blood. Source of these receptors: a woman aged 45-60 years in a cohort sampled during active COVID-19. The CDR3 runs from the conserved cysteine through the conserved F or W. D genes are given only for firm matches. The size entry is marked missing in some rows and otherwise reads once, few, many or a size class.

d_gene: NA; v_gene: TRBV19; j_gene: TRBJ2-2; len: 12; abundance: NA; CDR3aa: CASGGGAGELFF; CDR3nt: TGTGCCAGTGGTGGAGGGGCCGGGGAGCTGTTTTTT
d_gene: NA; v_gene: TRBV19; j_gene: TRBJ1-6; len: 12; abundance: few; CDR3aa: CASSIPNSPLHF; CDR3nt: TGTGCCAGTAGTATTCCAAATTCACCCCTCCACTTT
d_gene: TRBD2; v_gene: TRBV6-5; j_gene: TRBJ2-1; len: 15; abundance: NA; CDR3aa: CASESGEAGFPKQFF; CDR3nt: TGTGCCAGCGAAAGCGGGGAAGCGGGATTTCCCAAGCAGTTCTTC
d_gene: NA; v_gene: TRBV4-1; j_gene: TRBJ2-7; len: 12; abundance: NA; CDR3aa: CASSQESGEQYF; CDR3nt: TGCGCCAGCAGCCAAGAATCCGGGGAGCAGTACTTC
d_gene: NA; v_gene: TRBV7-9; j_gene: TRBJ1-4; len: 16; abundance: NA; CDR3aa: CASSLGAMRTNEKLFF; CDR3nt: TGTGCCAGCAGCTTAGGGGCTATGAGAACTAATGAAAAACTGTTTTTT
d_gene: NA; v_gene: TRBV6-1; j_gene: TRBJ1-5; len: 15; abundance: NA; CDR3aa: CASSEGTASIQPQHF; CDR3nt: TGTGCCAGCAGTGAAGGGACAGCGTCGATCCAGCCCCAGCATTTT
d_gene: TRBD1; v_gene: TRBV11-3; j_gene: TRBJ2-3; len: 19; abundance: NA; CDR3aa: CASSPGQGAGPDNADTQYF; CDR3nt: TGTGCCAGCAGCCCGGGACAGGGGGCGGGTCCCGATAATGCAGATACGCAGTATTTT
d_gene: NA; v_gene: TRBV2; j_gene: TRBJ2-7; len: 15; abundance: NA; CDR3aa: CASSVGPRKTYEQYF; CDR3nt: TGTGCCAGCAGTGTGGGCCCCAGAAAGACCTACGAGCAGTACTTC
d_gene: NA; v_gene: TRBV6-5; j_gene: TRBJ2-1; len: 15; abundance: once; CDR3aa: CASKLLATGANEQFF; CDR3nt: TGTGCCAGCAAATTACTAGCAACCGGGGCTAATGAGCAGTTCTTC
d_gene: TRBD2; v_gene: TRBV9; j_gene: TRBJ2-3; len: 15; abundance: NA; CDR3aa: CASSPRRGITDTQYF; CDR3nt: TGTGCCAGCAGCCCCCGGCGGGGGATCACAGATACGCAGTATTTT
d_gene: TRBD1; v_gene: TRBV6-5; j_gene: TRBJ1-5; len: 15; abundance: NA; CDR3aa: CASSQTGGMGQPQHF; CDR3nt: TGTGCCAGCAGCCAGACAGGGGGCATGGGTCAGCCCCAGCATTTT
d_gene: TRBD1; v_gene: TRBV28; j_gene: TRBJ1-3; len: 15; abundance: NA; CDR3aa: CASSFSRGLRNTIYF; CDR3nt: TGTGCCAGCAGCTTCTCCAGGGGGCTAAGAAACACCATATATTTT
d_gene: TRBD2; v_gene: TRBV7-9; j_gene: TRBJ2-1; len: 16; abundance: NA; CDR3aa: CASSPTRLAGGGEQFF; CDR3nt: TGTGCCAGCAGCCCCACCCGGCTAGCGGGGGGAGGTGAGCAGTTCTTC
d_gene: TRBD1; v_gene: TRBV5-1; j_gene: TRBJ2-1; len: 16; abundance: NA; CDR3aa: CASSKGGTGEHNEQFF; CDR3nt: TGCGCCAGCAGCAAGGGGGGGACAGGGGAGCACAATGAGCAGTTCTTC
d_gene: NA; v_gene: TRBV14; j_gene: TRBJ1-1; len: 13; abundance: NA; CDR3aa: CASSQQGNTEAFF; CDR3nt: TGTGCCAGCAGCCAGCAGGGGAACACTGAAGCTTTCTTT
d_gene: TRBD2; v_gene: TRBV28; j_gene: TRBJ2-5; len: 17; abundance: NA; CDR3aa: CASSLPGDSGNQETQYF; CDR3nt: TGTGCCAGCAGTTTACCCGGAGATAGCGGGAACCAAGAGACCCAGTACTTC
d_gene: TRBD2; v_gene: TRBV2; j_gene: TRBJ2-1; len: 18; abundance: NA; CDR3aa: CASAGFLAGGPRYNEQFF; CDR3nt: TGTGCCAGCGCTGGTTTCCTAGCGGGGGGGCCTAGGTACAATGAGCAGTTCTTC
d_gene: TRBD2; v_gene: TRBV7-6; j_gene: TRBJ2-1; len: 17; abundance: NA; CDR3aa: CASRSLRTSGTSNEQFF; CDR3nt: TGTGCCAGCAGGTCCCTCAGGACTAGCGGGACCAGCAATGAGCAGTTCTTC
d_gene: NA; v_gene: TRBV2; j_gene: TRBJ2-7; len: 13; abundance: once; CDR3aa: CASNPGVTPWQYF; CDR3nt: TGTGCCAGCAACCCCGGGGTAACCCCCTGGCAGTACTTC
d_gene: NA; v_gene: TRBV21-1; j_gene: TRBJ2-1; len: 19; abundance: NA; CDR3aa: CASSKLLLEGAPSYNEQFF; CDR3nt: TGTGCCAGCAGCAAACTGCTCCTTGAGGGGGCCCCTAGCTACAATGAGCAGTTCTTC
d_gene: NA; v_gene: TRBV27; j_gene: TRBJ2-3; len: 14; abundance: NA; CDR3aa: CASQRQPRSDTQYF; CDR3nt: TGTGCCAGCCAACGACAGCCACGGTCGGATACGCAGTATTTT
d_gene: NA; v_gene: TRBV7-9; j_gene: TRBJ2-1; len: 15; abundance: NA; CDR3aa: CASSFASIMSHEQFF; CDR3nt: TGTGCCAGCAGCTTTGCTAGCATTATGTCCCATGAGCAGTTCTTC
d_gene: TRBD2; v_gene: TRBV27; j_gene: TRBJ2-5; len: 14; abundance: NA; CDR3aa: CASTRLAGTETQYF; CDR3nt: TGTGCCAGCACCAGACTAGCGGGAACAGAGACCCAGTACTTC
d_gene: NA; v_gene: TRBV5-4; j_gene: TRBJ2-7; len: 15; abundance: NA; CDR3aa: CASSLAPGYSYEQYF; CDR3nt: TGTGCCAGCAGCTTGGCACCAGGGTACTCCTACGAGCAGTACTTC
d_gene: NA; v_gene: TRBV7-8; j_gene: TRBJ1-2; len: 15; abundance: NA; CDR3aa: CASSLGRQVPIGYTF; CDR3nt: TGTGCCAGCAGCTTAGGGAGACAGGTCCCGATCGGCTACACCTTC
d_gene: NA; v_gene: TRBV29-1; j_gene: TRBJ1-5; len: 13; abundance: NA; CDR3aa: CSVRAAGEGPQHF; CDR3nt: TGCAGCGTTCGAGCGGCTGGAGAGGGGCCCCAGCATTTT
d_gene: NA; v_gene: TRBV12-2; j_gene: TRBJ2-7; len: 11; abundance: NA; CDR3aa: CASRHQVQGYF; CDR3nt: TGTGCAAGTCGCCATCAGGTTCAGGGGTACTTC